This paragraph reports one TCR beta chain. No antigen is known for it. Between the trimmed V and J ends, which lost 5 bases and 2 bases, there was a span of 13 bases. This CDR3 contains 14 residues. CDR1 is MNHEY and CDR2 is SMNVEV in the germline V gene (reference sequence). The data are from a study of shared clonotypes between healthy human individuals. Study in general: CD8 memory received one plate per donor, CD8 naive two, CD4 memory three and CD4 naive three. Findings and limits, study-wide: Sequencing depth was expected to affect clonotype sharing among donors. Richness estimates generally favored naive over memory subsets. Despite large depth, rarefaction showed incomplete sorted-subset sequencing.

Only in-frame clones appear in the TCRdb table, and some are missing; sequencing was by immunoSEQ multiplex PCR. The sample comprises fewer than 800,000 clones, about 92% of which are singletons, and approximately 22% rests with the top ten. Naive CD8 cells comprised CD45RO-negative, CCR7-positively selected cells, excluding terminally differentiated effector memory CD45RA+ cells. This clonotype originated in a man in his thirties or forties in good health. The chain combines TRBV27 with TRBJ2-7; D remains ambiguous. The sample was naive CD8+ T cells sorted from blood. The CDR3 here is CASSARNFPYEQYF. DNA of the CDR3: TGTGCCAGCAGTGCCAGAAATTTCCCCTACGAGCAGTACTTC.